The subject of this entry is one T cell receptor beta chain. Its antigen is as yet unknown. PCR primers comprised 60 Vbeta and 13 Jbeta primers. Sequencing used immunoSEQ multiplex PCR; TCRdb keeps in-frame clones, though not all of them. The sample shows 100,000 or so clones, 75% to 85% of them seen only once. The data were obtained in a study of cytomegalovirus exposure and HLA in healthy donors. General study results and limits: Despite most TCR sequences being rare, some public TCRs occurred in many donors. Later on, an analysis found that several of the most significant clusters appeared to be linked to common viral pathogens, which included parvovirus B19. The classifier, whose performance was assessed in both the original and validation cohorts, reportedly diagnosed cytomegalovirus status with high specificity and sensitivity.

This clonotype was sampled from a man aged 25 to 40 in good health and CMV-seronegative. Sequenced input: PBMCs.

The CDR3 region is CASSPRPVWAISSGTEAFF. The CDR3 DNA follows: TGTGCCAGTAGTCCTCGACCCGTTTGGGCGATCAGTTCGGGGACTGAAGCTTTCTTT. The chain has TRBV19 and TRBJ1-1; D is unresolved. Germline V CDR1 and CDR2: LNHDA, SQIVND (reference sequence). V lost 5 bases, J lost 5 bases, and 30 bases lay in between. The CDR3 extends over 19 amino acids.